The following is a T cell receptor (beta chain) sequence with its context. As yet, its antigen is unknown. The V gene's germline CDR1 is LGHDT and CDR2 YNNKEL (reference sequence). Trimming cost V 5 bases and J 3 bases; bases outside gene matches: 13. The CDR3 spans 17 residues. Preparation of the bulk TCR libraries relied on previously described methods and listed TCR primers. TCRdb redid the calling of the PCR reads with MiXCR, one entry per CDR3 protein. The data contain approximately 670,000 distinct CDR3 sequences, 15% to 20% of them singletons. This specimen belongs to a study of molecular identifiers for immune sequencing clone quantification. General observations from the study: Identical TCR molecules sharing a barcode could underestimate highly expanded clone sizes. In CMV-specific effectors, clones above 20 copies held over 99% of molecules; naive, under 1%.

The sequence derives from a human donor in good health. Some libraries in this study had Jurkat cell RNA spiked in. Material: naive CD8+ T cells from blood, with Jurkat cell RNA spiked in. Indicated subset: FACS-sorted CD8+CD4-CCR7+CD45RA+ naive T cells. The gene calls are TRBV3-1 and TRBJ2-1, with TRBD1 matching 7 bases. In DNA form, the CDR3 reads TGTGCCAGCAGCTACCTCCTTCCCTCAGGGGGCTACAATGAGCAGTTCTTC. Translating gives CASSYLLPSGGYNEQFF.